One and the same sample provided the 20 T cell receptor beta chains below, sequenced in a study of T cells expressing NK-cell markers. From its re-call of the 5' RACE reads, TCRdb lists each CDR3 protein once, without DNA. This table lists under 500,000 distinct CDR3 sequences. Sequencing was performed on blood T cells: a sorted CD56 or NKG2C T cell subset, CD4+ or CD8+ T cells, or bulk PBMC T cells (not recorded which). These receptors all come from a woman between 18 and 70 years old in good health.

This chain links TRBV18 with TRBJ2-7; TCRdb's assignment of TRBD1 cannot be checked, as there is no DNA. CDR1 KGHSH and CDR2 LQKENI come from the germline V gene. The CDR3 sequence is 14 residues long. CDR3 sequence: CASTQQGSSYEQYF.

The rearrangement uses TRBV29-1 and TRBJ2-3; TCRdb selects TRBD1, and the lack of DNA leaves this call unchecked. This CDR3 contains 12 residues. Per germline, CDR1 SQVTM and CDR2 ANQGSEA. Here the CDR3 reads CSAMTGADTQYF.

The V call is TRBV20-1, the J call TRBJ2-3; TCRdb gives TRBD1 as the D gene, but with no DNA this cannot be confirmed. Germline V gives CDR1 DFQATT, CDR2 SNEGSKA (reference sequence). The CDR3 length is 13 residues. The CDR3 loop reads CSAFSAGAGTQYF.

This chain's CDR3 is CASSIRDRLPLGGYTF. The gene calls are TRBV19 and TRBJ1-2; TCRdb selects TRBD1, and the lack of DNA leaves this call unchecked. The CDR3 totals 16 residues. Per germline, CDR1 LNHDA and CDR2 SQIVND (reference sequence).

The CDR3 spells CASSAQGGYNEQFF. This sequence joins TRBV5-1 and TRBJ2-1; TCRdb outputs TRBD1, but without DNA this stays unchecked. The germline V gene has CDR1 SGHRS and CDR2 YFSETQ. The CDR3 has 14 amino acids. The variable domain in full, with the rest retrieved from reference TRBV5-1 and TRBJ2-1, is KAGVTQTPRYLIKTRGQQVTLSCSPISGHRSVSWYQQTPGQGLQFLFEYFSETQRNKGNFPGRFSGRQFSNSRSEMNVSTLELGDSALYLCASSAQGGYNEQFFGPGTRLTVL.

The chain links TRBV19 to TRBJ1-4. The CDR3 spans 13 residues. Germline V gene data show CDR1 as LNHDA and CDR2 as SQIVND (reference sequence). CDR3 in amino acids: CASRGINPEKLFF.

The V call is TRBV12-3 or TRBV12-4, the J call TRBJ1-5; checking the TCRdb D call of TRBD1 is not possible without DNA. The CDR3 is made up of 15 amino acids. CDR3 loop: CASSHRDGSNQPQHF.

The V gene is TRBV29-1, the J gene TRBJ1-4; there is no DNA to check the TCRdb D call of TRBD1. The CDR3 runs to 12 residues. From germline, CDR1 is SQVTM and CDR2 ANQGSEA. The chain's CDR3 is CSVAMTVEKLFF.

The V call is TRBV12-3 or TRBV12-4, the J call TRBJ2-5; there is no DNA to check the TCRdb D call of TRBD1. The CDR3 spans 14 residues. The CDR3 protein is CASGTGTAGETQYF.

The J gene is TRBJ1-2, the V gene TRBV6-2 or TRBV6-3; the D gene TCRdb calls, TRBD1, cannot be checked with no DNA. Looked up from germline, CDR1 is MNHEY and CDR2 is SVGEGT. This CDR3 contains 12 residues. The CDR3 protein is CASSGGPYGYTF.

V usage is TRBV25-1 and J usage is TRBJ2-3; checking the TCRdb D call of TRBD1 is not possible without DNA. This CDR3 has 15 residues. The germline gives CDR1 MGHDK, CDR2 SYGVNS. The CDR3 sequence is CASNSGGRLTDTQYF.

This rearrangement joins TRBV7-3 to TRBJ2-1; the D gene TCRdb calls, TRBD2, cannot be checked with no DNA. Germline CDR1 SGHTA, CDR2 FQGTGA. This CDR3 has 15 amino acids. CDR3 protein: CASSLGTSVYNEQFF.

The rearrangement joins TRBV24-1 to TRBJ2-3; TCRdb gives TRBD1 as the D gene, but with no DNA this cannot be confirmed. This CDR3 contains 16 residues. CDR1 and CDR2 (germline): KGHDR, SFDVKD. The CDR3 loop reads CATSDPDAASTDTQYF.

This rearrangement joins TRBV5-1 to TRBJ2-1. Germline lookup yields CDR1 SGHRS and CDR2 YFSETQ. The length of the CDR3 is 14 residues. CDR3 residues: CASSLATGLNEQFF.

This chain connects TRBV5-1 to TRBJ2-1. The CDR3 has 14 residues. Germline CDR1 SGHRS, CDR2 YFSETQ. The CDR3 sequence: CASSIYDTGDEQFF.

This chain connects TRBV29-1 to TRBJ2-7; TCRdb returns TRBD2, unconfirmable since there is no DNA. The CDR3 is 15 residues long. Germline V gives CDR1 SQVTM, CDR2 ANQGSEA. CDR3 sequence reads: CSVEMTSGTPYEQYF.

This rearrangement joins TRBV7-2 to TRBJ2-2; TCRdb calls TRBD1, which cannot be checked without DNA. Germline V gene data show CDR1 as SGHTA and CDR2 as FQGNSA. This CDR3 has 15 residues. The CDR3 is CASCFPLSVTGELFF.

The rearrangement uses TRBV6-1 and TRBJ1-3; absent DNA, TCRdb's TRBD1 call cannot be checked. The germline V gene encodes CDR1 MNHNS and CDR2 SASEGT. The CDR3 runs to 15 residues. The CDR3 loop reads CASTPDRNSGNTIYF.

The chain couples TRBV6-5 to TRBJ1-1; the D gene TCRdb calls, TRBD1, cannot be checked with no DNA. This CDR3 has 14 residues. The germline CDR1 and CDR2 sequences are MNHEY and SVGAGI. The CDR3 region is CASSYTTGRGEAFF.

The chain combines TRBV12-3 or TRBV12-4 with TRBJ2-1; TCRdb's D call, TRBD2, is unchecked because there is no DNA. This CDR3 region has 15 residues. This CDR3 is CASRERTQTYNEQFF.